The 7 T cell receptor beta chains reported below all come from one sample, sequenced in a study of metastatic and nonmetastatic thyroid tumors. Every patient underwent thyroid surgery untreated. TCRdb re-called the PCR reads via MiXCR. The sample lists 22,000 or so clones, roughly a fifth occurring once. The sequenced sample consisted of blood. Receptors originate from a female donor with papillary thyroid cancer or a benign thyroid nodule (not recorded which). Some clones in this sample may be carry-over from other donors' samples.

This clone has only a few counts. The chain joins TRBV2 to TRBJ2-2; perhaps TRBD1 as D (5 bases). This CDR3 is 13 amino acids long. Germline assignment: CDR1 SNHLY and CDR2 FYNNEI. This CDR3 reads CANRLKGTGELFF. The CDR3 DNA follows: TGTGCTAACAGGTTAAAGGGGACCGGGGAGCTGTTTTTT.

Within the sample, this clone is medium-sized (0.01 to 0.1%). The chain is built from TRBV6-1 and TRBJ1-6; D unclear. The V end was cut by 5 bases, the J end by 5 bases, with 13 bases between. This CDR3 is built from 15 residues. CDR1 is MNHNS, CDR2 SASEGT, per germline. The CDR3 DNA is TGTGCCAGCAGTCTTTACCGCAGCAATAATTCACCCCTCCACTTT. Its protein is CASSLYRSNNSPLHF.

This clone has at least ten counts. The same CDR3 also results from other DNA sequences found in this sample. The chain uses TRBV13 and TRBJ2-1; no clear D gene. Per germline, CDR1 PRHDT and CDR2 FYEKMQ (reference sequence). V was trimmed by 5 bases and J by 0 bases, leaving 17 bases between them. The CDR3 is 17 residues long. The CDR3, as DNA: TGTGCCAGCAGCCCCCCCCCGGCTCGGAGCTCCTACAATGAGCAGTTCTTC. The encoded protein is CASSPPPARSSYNEQFF.

Only a few counts were recorded for this clone. A much bigger clone sits one base away, suggesting this may be a read error. The sample holds other DNA sequences that translate to the same CDR3. CDR3 in DNA: TGTGCTAGCAGCTTAATAGCTAACACCGGGGAGCTGTTTTTT. Protein product: CASSLIANTGELFF. The gene calls are TRBV7-7 and TRBJ2-2; no definite D call. The CDR3 runs 14 residues. From germline, CDR1 is SSHAT and CDR2 FNYEAQ (reference sequence).

This clone was seen ten or more times. The rearrangement uses TRBV27 and TRBJ2-7, with 7 positions matching TRBD1. V trimming: 1 base; J trimming: 1 base; junction bases outside the gene matches: 7. This CDR3 is built from 16 residues. Germline CDR1 and CDR2: MNHEY and SMNVEV (reference sequence). The CDR3 DNA follows: TGTGCCAGCAGTTTATTAAGGGCAGGGGGATCCTACGAGCAGTACTTC. Its translation: CASSLLRAGGSYEQYF.

Many counts were recorded for this clone. V and J are TRBV18 and TRBJ2-1, with 9 bases aligning to TRBD1. The ends lost 3 bases at V and 7 bases at J; junction bases unmatched: 7. In germline, CDR1 is KGHSH, CDR2 LQKENI. There are 15 residues in the CDR3. The CDR3 DNA follows: TGTGCCAGCTCACCTCGGGACAGGGTCTCGAATGAGCAGTTCTTC. Translating gives CASSPRDRVSNEQFF. The full variable domain, with the rest looked up from reference TRBV18 and TRBJ2-1, is NAGVMQNPRHLVRRRGQEARLRCSPMKGHSHVYWYRQLPEEGLKFMVYLQKENIIDESGMPKERFSAEFPKEGPSILRIQQVVRGDSAAYFCASSPRDRVSNEQFFGPGTRLTVL.

At least ten counts were recorded for this clone. J is TRBJ2-1 and V is TRBV5-1; 12 bases match TRBD2. Germline trimming cut 0 bases from V and 8 bases from J; bases unmatched to any gene: 6. Germline V gene data show CDR1 as SGHRS and CDR2 as YFSETQ. CDR3 length: 16 amino acids. CDR3 region: CASSLVLAGGKDEQFF. DNA for the CDR3: TGCGCCAGCAGCTTGGTCCTAGCGGGAGGGAAGGATGAGCAGTTCTTC.